This paragraph reports one TCR beta chain. This clone's antigen is unknown. No per-base quality is available; no much larger clone lies one base away. The sample comes from a study (dated by TCRdb to 2012 to 2014). The instrument given in TCRdb is Illumina Genome Analyzer IIx. TCRdb took the public reads, trimmed them with fastp at Q25, ran MiXCR for clone calling and kept in-frame beta chains. CDR3 protein duplicates are merged, each entry listing the most common genes and DNA. The sample has 6,500 to 9,000 distinct CDR3 sequences on record, roughly a third of them singletons. The ten most abundant clones make up 22% of the sample. V drops 1 base and J drops 2 bases, leaving 26 bases in between. CDR1 DFQATT and CDR2 SNEGSKA were looked up in the germline V gene (reference sequence). The CDR3 covers 19 residues, taking in both the cysteine and the phenylalanine. The sequence is cut down to CDR3 DNA, 57 bases in frame from base 1.

The clonotype originates from a human donor. The specimen was blood. The chain was built from TRBV20-1 and TRBJ1-1; a tentative D match to TRBD1 spans 6 bases. The nucleotide sequence is given as TGCAGTGCTAGAGGGACAGTCAGACAGCCCCAGGGGATTAACACTGAAGCTTTCTTT. Translated, this is CSARGTVRQPQGINTEAFF.